The 30 T cell receptor beta chains reported below all come from one sample, sequenced in a study of blood T cell repertoires in COVID-19. The repertoire was sequenced with immunoSEQ multiplex PCR; TCRdb's copy has only in-frame clones and lacks some. This sample has just under 55,000 clones; roughly 90% occur once, and the top ten carry approximately 4.1%. The source material was peripheral blood. These receptors came from a man aged 50 to 59 with acute or convalescent COVID-19.

This chain joins TRBV12-5 and TRBJ2-7; 10 bases align to TRBD1. V was clipped by 2 bases and J by 7 bases; unmatched bases: 11. The V gene's germline CDR1 is LGHNT and CDR2 FRNRAP. The CDR3 is 16 amino acids. As DNA, the CDR3 is TGTGCTAGTGGTTTGCCGGGACAGGGGTTATCGGGTGAGCAGTACTTC. It specifies CASGLPGQGLSGEQYF.

This rearrangement joins TRBV11-2 to TRBJ2-2; TRBD2 might be the D (7 bases). Germline assignment: CDR1 SGHAT and CDR2 FQNNGV. This CDR3 has 16 residues. Trimming shortened V by 5 bases and J by 0 bases, and 13 bases separated the two germline ends. The CDR3 sequence: CASSPRGATNTGELFF. The CDR3 coding sequence is TGTGCCAGCAGCCCTCGGGGGGCCACGAACACCGGGGAGCTGTTTTTT.

The chain joins TRBV5-1 to TRBJ1-3; 9 positions agree with TRBD1. The CDR3 consists of 17 residues. Germline-derived CDR1 and CDR2 are SGHRS and YFSETQ. The J segment lost 0 bases and the V segment lost 3 bases, leaving 7 bases of the junction unmatched. This CDR3 is CASSWGTGTLSGNTIYF. The CDR3 DNA follows: TGCGCCAGCAGCTGGGGGACAGGGACCCTCTCTGGAAACACCATATATTTT.

Only one count was recorded for this clone. The gene calls are TRBV6-5 and TRBJ1-2; the match to TRBD1 covers 9 bases. Germline-derived CDR1 and CDR2 are MNHEY and SVGAGI. J lost 8 bases, V lost 5 bases, and 9 bases had no gene match. This CDR3 has 14 residues. The CDR3 DNA reads as TGTGCCAGCAGTCCAAACCAACAGGGGGCGGGCTACACCTTC. Its protein is CASSPNQQGAGYTF.

The rearrangement joins TRBV5-5 to TRBJ1-2; weak D call: TRBD1 (6 bases). V was cut by 1 base and J by 2 bases, with 9 bases left in between. The CDR3 length is 14 residues. Germline V gene lookup returns CDR1 SGHKS and CDR2 YYEKEE (reference sequence). CDR3 coding DNA: TGTGCCAGCAGCTTGACAGGGTCGAACTATGGCTACACCTTC. This sequence encodes CASSLTGSNYGYTF.

The gene calls are TRBV27 and TRBJ2-5; 7 bases match TRBD1. The CDR3 runs to 13 residues. Germline values: CDR1 MNHEY, CDR2 SMNVEV (reference sequence). V trimming: 2 bases; J trimming: 6 bases; junction bases outside the gene matches: 3. CDR3 sequence reads: CASSLPGGKTQYF. In DNA, the CDR3 is TGTGCCAGCAGTTTACCAGGGGGTAAGACCCAGTACTTC.

V is TRBV7-9 and J is TRBJ1-6; a possible D gene is TRBD1 (6 bases). V was cut by 6 bases and J by 7 bases, with 19 bases left in between. The CDR3 spans 16 residues. Germline lookup yields CDR1 SEHNR and CDR2 FQNEAQ (reference sequence). This CDR3 is CASSLRQAVGNSPLHF. CDR3 nucleotide sequence: TGTGCCAGCAGTCTTAGACAGGCAGTAGGAAATTCACCCCTCCACTTT.

This clone was counted between two and nine times. The chain uses TRBV4-1 and TRBJ1-2; the D gene is possibly TRBD1 (5 bases). Trimming removed 5 bases from V and 5 bases from J, with 24 bases in between. Germline lookup yields CDR1 MGHRA and CDR2 YSYEKL. The CDR3 is 17 residues long. The DNA of the CDR3 is TGCGCCAGCAGCACTCTATCCCTGGGGGGGGATAGTTATGGCTACACCTTC. Encoded protein: CASSTLSLGGDSYGYTF.

The V and J genes are TRBV6-5 and TRBJ2-7; TRBD2 might be the D (6 bases). The CDR3 is made up of 14 amino acids. The V end lost 8 bases, the J end lost 5 bases, and 19 bases lay between the germline ends. CDR1 and CDR2 from the germline V gene are MNHEY and SVGAGI. This chain's CDR3 is CASPTGEPSDEQYF. In DNA form, the CDR3 reads TGTGCCAGCCCGACGGGGGAACCCTCTGACGAGCAGTACTTC.

The chain uses TRBV6-6 and TRBJ2-3; the match to TRBD1 covers 7 bases. The germline gives CDR1 MNHNY, CDR2 SVGAGI (reference sequence). Trimming took 6 bases from V and 2 from J; bases not matched to a gene: 8. The CDR3 is 15 residues long. CDR3 region: CASRGTVTFTDTQYF. CDR3 sequence (DNA): TGTGCCAGCAGGGGGACAGTTACTTTCACAGATACGCAGTATTTT.

In its sample, this clone was seen once. The DNA for the CDR3 is TGTGCCAGCAGGGGTACGCGGACAGGGGTAATCGAGCAGTACTTC. This encodes CASRGTRTGVIEQYF. V usage is TRBV25-1 and J usage is TRBJ2-7, with TRBD1 matching over 9 bases. V was clipped by 6 bases and J by 6 bases; unmatched bases: 12. The CDR3 covers 15 residues. Germline loops: CDR1 MGHDK, CDR2 SYGVNS.

The chain joins TRBV6-2 or TRBV6-3 to TRBJ1-1; 10 bases are shared with TRBD1. Germline-derived CDR1 and CDR2 are MNHEY and SVGEGT. V lost 4 bases and J lost 4; bases outside the gene matches: 6. This CDR3 is built from 15 residues. CDR3 in amino acids: CASSSDRGSATEAFF. The DNA for the CDR3 is TGTGCCAGCAGTTCGGACAGGGGGAGTGCCACTGAAGCTTTCTTT.

The chain recombines TRBV7-9 with TRBJ1-1; no clear D. Trimming removed 1 base at V and 11 bases at J, with 11 bases between. The CDR3 runs to 12 residues. Germline CDR1 and CDR2: SEHNR and FQNEAQ (reference sequence). The CDR3 nucleotides are TGTGCCAGCAGCTTAGTCGGTCCTTCGGCTTTCTTT. This sequence encodes CASSLVGPSAFF.

The rearrangement links TRBV28 to TRBJ2-1; 7 nucleotides agree with TRBD1. CDR1 and CDR2 (germline): MDHEN, SYDVKM. The CDR3 has 15 residues. J gave up 6 bases and V 6 bases, and 11 bases lay outside the gene matches. The CDR3 coding sequence is TGTGCCAGCAGAGGGGACAGACAGCCTAGCAATGAGCAGTTCTTC. Its translation is CASRGDRQPSNEQFF. Complete variable domain (other parts from reference TRBV28 and TRBJ2-1): DVKVTQSSRYLVKRTGEKVFLECVQDMDHENMFWYRQDPGLGLRLIYFSYDVKMKEKGDIPEGYSVSREKKERFSLILESASTNQTSMYLCASRGDRQPSNEQFFGPGTRLTVL.

The CDR3 region is CASSDRGTDTQYF. CDR3 bases: TGTGCCAGCAGCGATAGGGGGACAGATACGCAGTATTTT. J is TRBJ2-3 and V is TRBV11-2; a possible D gene is TRBD1 (6 bases). Between the trimmed V and J ends, which lost 5 bases and 3 bases, there was a span of 9 bases. The germline V gene encodes CDR1 SGHAT and CDR2 FQNNGV. The CDR3 length is 13 residues.

For this clone: Distinct nucleotide sequences in the sample also encode this CDR3. The chain joins TRBV6-4 to TRBJ2-3, with a weak D call TRBD2 (5 bases). Germline CDR1 reads MRHNA; CDR2 reads SNTAGT. The CDR3 runs to 13 residues. V gave up 6 bases and J gave up 3 bases, with 10 bases separating them. The CDR3 protein is CASSRTRTDTQYF. In DNA form, the CDR3 reads TGTGCCAGCAGCCGCACTAGAACAGATACGCAGTATTTT.

The chain employs TRBV18 and TRBJ1-1; D ambiguous. Germline CDR1 KGHSH, CDR2 LQKENI. This CDR3 is 14 amino acids long. Trimming removed 3 bases at V and 1 base at J, with 9 bases between. This CDR3 reads CASSPGRQNTEAFF. The CDR3 DNA is TGTGCCAGCTCACCGGGCAGACAGAACACTGAAGCTTTCTTT. Using reference TRBV18 and TRBJ1-1 for the parts outside the CDR3, the full variable domain is NAGVMQNPRHLVRRRGQEARLRCSPMKGHSHVYWYRQLPEEGLKFMVYLQKENIIDESGMPKERFSAEFPKEGPSILRIQQVVRGDSAAYFCASSPGRQNTEAFFGQGTRLTVV.

The chain couples TRBV18 to TRBJ2-1, with D hard to call. Germline values: CDR1 KGHSH, CDR2 LQKENI. V dropped 5 bases and J dropped 10 bases, with 18 bases sitting between them. The CDR3 has 14 residues. This chain's CDR3 is CASSSNPTHREQFF. Here the CDR3 DNA reads TGTGCCAGCTCATCGAACCCGACTCACCGGGAGCAGTTCTTC.

This clone was seen once. This sequence joins TRBV5-6 and TRBJ2-5; D is perhaps TRBD1 (6 bases). Between the trimmed V and J ends, which lost 3 bases and 3 bases, there was a span of 15 bases. This CDR3 is built from 15 residues. Germline V gene lookup returns CDR1 SGHDT and CDR2 YYEEEE. The CDR3 reads CASSYIRGSEETQYF. The CDR3 coding sequence is TGTGCCAGCAGCTACATCAGGGGTTCGGAAGAGACCCAGTACTTC.

This chain uses TRBV11-2 with TRBJ2-7; 13 positions match TRBD2. V lost 6 bases to trimming and J lost 3 bases; unmatched junction nucleotides: 5. The length of the CDR3 is 15 residues. Germline V gene data show CDR1 as SGHAT and CDR2 as FQNNGV. The DNA of the CDR3 is TGTGCCAGCAGTTCGGGACTAGCGGGACTCTACGAGCAGTACTTC. It is translated as CASSSGLAGLYEQYF.

CDR3 region: CASSMDRVDTGELFF. As DNA, the CDR3 is TGTGCCAGCAGCATGGACAGGGTCGACACCGGGGAGCTGTTTTTT. The rearrangement uses TRBV5-5 and TRBJ2-2, with TRBD1 matching over 8 bases. Germline V CDR1 and CDR2: SGHKS, YYEKEE (reference sequence). The CDR3 loop spans 15 amino acids. V gave up 4 bases and J gave up 3 bases; unmatched junction bases: 5.

The chain couples TRBV6-1 to TRBJ1-2; 7 bases match TRBD1. The CDR3 extends over 12 amino acids. V shed 10 bases, J shed 3 bases, and the junction held 5 bases outside the gene matches. From germline, CDR1 is MNHNS and CDR2 SASEGT. The DNA for the CDR3 is TGTGCCACCCGGGGGACAGACTATGGCTACACCTTC. Its protein is CATRGTDYGYTF.

J is TRBJ2-1 and V is TRBV6-2 or TRBV6-3, with 13 nucleotides matching TRBD2. Germline V gives CDR1 MNHEY, CDR2 SVGEGT. CDR3 length: 17 amino acids. V was clipped by 6 bases and J by 2 bases; unmatched bases: 7. In DNA, the CDR3 is TGTGCCAGCAGCCGTGGACTAGCGGGAGCCCCCTACAATGAGCAGTTCTTC. The encoded protein is CASSRGLAGAPYNEQFF.

DNA for the CDR3: TGCGCCAGCAGCCATTCAGGGACAGCAGTCTACGAGCAGTACTTC. This gives the protein CASSHSGTAVYEQYF. The J gene is TRBJ2-7, the V gene TRBV4-1, with 7 bases identical to TRBD1. The V and J ends lost 3 bases and 3 bases, in that order; junction bases with no gene match: 8. The length of the CDR3 is 15 residues. Germline CDR1 reads MGHRA; CDR2 reads YSYEKL.

CDR3 sequence (DNA): TGTGCCAGTAGTGGAGCGGGAGGGCCCCACTACGAGCAGTACTTC. It yields the protein CASSGAGGPHYEQYF. J is TRBJ2-7 and V is TRBV19, with TRBD2 matching 10 bases. The J segment lost 3 bases and the V segment lost 5 bases, leaving 7 bases of the junction unmatched. Germline values: CDR1 LNHDA, CDR2 SQIVND (reference sequence). This CDR3 is 15 amino acids long.

The rearrangement links TRBV5-1 to TRBJ2-3; the D is unclear. V was cut by 4 bases and J by 2 bases, with 8 bases left in between. Per the germline V gene, CDR1 is SGHRS and CDR2 is YFSETQ. The CDR3 is 13 amino acids. CDR3 sequence reads: CASSVSLTDTQYF. The DNA of the CDR3 is TGCGCCAGCAGCGTAAGCCTCACAGATACGCAGTATTTT.

The gene calls are TRBV5-4 and TRBJ2-7; the D gene is possibly TRBD2 (6 bases). V was pared by 1 base and J by 2 bases, with 16 bases between. The CDR3 loop spans 16 amino acids. Germline V lookup: CDR1 SGHNT, CDR2 YYREEE (reference sequence). The CDR3: CASSLRPSGGTYEQYF. CDR3 in DNA: TGTGCCAGCAGCTTGAGGCCGTCCGGGGGAACCTACGAGCAGTACTTC.

The chain uses TRBV7-7 and TRBJ2-7; 8 bases match TRBD1. CDR1 SSHAT and CDR2 FNYEAQ come from the germline V gene (reference sequence). The V gene end was trimmed by 0 bases and the J gene end by 0 bases; junction bases not matched to a gene: 1. This CDR3 has 15 residues. This chain's CDR3 is CASSLAQGGSYEQYF. The DNA of the CDR3 is TGTGCCAGCAGCTTAGCACAGGGGGGCTCCTACGAGCAGTACTTC.

This chain links TRBV5-4 with TRBJ2-1; TRBD1 is a possible D gene (6 bases). Per the germline V gene, CDR1 is SGHNT and CDR2 is YYREEE (reference sequence). This CDR3 region has 15 residues. V was cut by 3 bases and J by 4 bases, with 14 bases left in between. The CDR3 protein is CASSSPGQLYNEQFF. The CDR3 DNA sequence: TGTGCCAGCAGCTCACCTGGACAGTTGTACAATGAGCAGTTCTTC.

The chain combines TRBV19 with TRBJ1-2; tentatively, D is TRBD1 (6 bases). The CDR3 has 14 residues. Germline loops: CDR1 LNHDA, CDR2 SQIVND (reference sequence). Trimming shortened V by 3 bases and J by 3 bases, and 11 bases separated the two germline ends. CDR3 amino acids: CASSISRGDYGYTF. CDR3 DNA sequence: TGTGCCAGTAGTATTTCCAGGGGAGACTATGGCTACACCTTC.